These T cell receptor beta chains were read from a single sample in a study of technical replicates of blood from a handful of donors. Libraries were prepared by immunoSEQ multiplex PCR; TCRdb keeps only in-frame clonotypes and omits some of them. The data show about 15,000 clones, approximately 84% seen once. The sample was PBMCs. The receptors come from a human donor in good health. Both conserved end residues are part of each CDR3. D genes are given only for firm matches. Size is omitted from some rows. Given values are once, few, many or a class for expanded clones.

cdr3_length: 15; j_call: TRBJ2-5; v_call: TRBV2; clone_size: .; d_call: .; cdr3_nt: TGTGCCAGCAGTTCGTTAGGCTGGACTCAAGAGACCCAGTACTTC; cdr3_aa: CASSSLGWTQETQYF
cdr3_length: 16; j_call: TRBJ2-2; v_call: TRBV5-1; clone_size: .; d_call: .; cdr3_nt: TGCGCCAGCAGCTTACAGGGAGCCCAGGACACCGGGGAGCTGTTTTTT; cdr3_aa: CASSLQGAQDTGELFF
cdr3_length: 12; j_call: TRBJ1-5; v_call: TRBV2; clone_size: .; d_call: .; cdr3_nt: TGTGCCAGCAGGAGTAACCATCAGCCCCAGCATTTT; cdr3_aa: CASRSNHQPQHF
cdr3_length: 18; j_call: TRBJ1-1; v_call: TRBV5-1; clone_size: .; d_call: TRBD1; cdr3_nt: TGCGCCAGCAGCTTGGATTCGGGGACAGGGGGATTGAACACTGAAGCTTTCTTT; cdr3_aa: CASSLDSGTGGLNTEAFF
cdr3_length: 13; j_call: TRBJ2-7; v_call: TRBV28; clone_size: .; d_call: .; cdr3_nt: TGTGCCAGCATCTCGCCCCCAGGGGTCGAGCAGTACTTC; cdr3_aa: CASISPPGVEQYF
cdr3_length: 16; j_call: TRBJ2-5; v_call: TRBV18; clone_size: .; d_call: TRBD2; cdr3_nt: TGTGCCAGCTCACCCGTCGCGACTAGCGGGAGTGAGACCCAGTACTTC; cdr3_aa: CASSPVATSGSETQYF
cdr3_length: 13; j_call: TRBJ1-4; v_call: TRBV18; clone_size: .; d_call: .; cdr3_nt: TGTGCCAGCTCACGGGGAGATGATGAAAAACTGTTTTTT; cdr3_aa: CASSRGDDEKLFF
cdr3_length: 14; j_call: TRBJ1-5; v_call: TRBV5-8; clone_size: .; d_call: .; cdr3_nt: TGTGCCAGCAGCTCGGGAAAGACGTATCAGCCCCAGCATTTT; cdr3_aa: CASSSGKTYQPQHF
cdr3_length: 14; j_call: TRBJ1-2; v_call: TRBV27; clone_size: .; d_call: TRBD1; cdr3_nt: TGTGCCAGCAGAGGGACAGCAGCAAACTATGGCTACACCTTC; cdr3_aa: CASRGTAANYGYTF
cdr3_length: 14; j_call: TRBJ2-1; v_call: TRBV18; clone_size: .; d_call: TRBD2; cdr3_nt: TGTGCCAGCTCCCTCCAGCGGGAGTACAATGAGCAGTTCTTC; cdr3_aa: CASSLQREYNEQFF
cdr3_length: 15; j_call: TRBJ1-3; v_call: TRBV28; clone_size: .; d_call: .; cdr3_nt: TGTGCCAGCAGTTTTGTTGACAGTCCTGGAAACACCATATATTTT; cdr3_aa: CASSFVDSPGNTIYF
cdr3_length: 14; j_call: TRBJ2-7; v_call: TRBV6-1; clone_size: .; d_call: TRBD1; cdr3_nt: TGTGCCAGCAGGCCCGGGACAGGGTCTCTAAGGCAGTACTTC; cdr3_aa: CASRPGTGSLRQYF
cdr3_length: 13; j_call: TRBJ2-2; v_call: TRBV5-6; clone_size: once; d_call: .; cdr3_nt: TGTGCCAGCAGCTTCCAGGACACCGGGGAGCTGTTTTTT; cdr3_aa: CASSFQDTGELFF
cdr3_length: 15; j_call: TRBJ1-3; v_call: TRBV19; clone_size: .; d_call: .; cdr3_nt: TGTGCCAGTAGTATGTCTACCTCTACTGGAAACACCATATATTTT; cdr3_aa: CASSMSTSTGNTIYF
cdr3_length: 15; j_call: TRBJ2-5; v_call: TRBV6-1; clone_size: .; d_call: TRBD1; cdr3_nt: TGTGCCAGCAGTGGGACAGGGTTTAAGGGCGAGACCCAGTACTTC; cdr3_aa: CASSGTGFKGETQYF
cdr3_length: 14; j_call: TRBJ2-5; v_call: TRBV2; clone_size: once; d_call: .; cdr3_nt: TGTGCCAGCAGTGTAGGACAGAAACAAGAGACCCAGTACTTC; cdr3_aa: CASSVGQKQETQYF
cdr3_length: 13; j_call: TRBJ2-3; v_call: TRBV14; clone_size: .; d_call: .; cdr3_nt: TGTGCCAGCAGCCAATTGACATCAGATACGCAGTATTTT; cdr3_aa: CASSQLTSDTQYF
cdr3_length: 18; j_call: TRBJ1-3; v_call: TRBV7-8; clone_size: .; d_call: .; cdr3_nt: TGTGCCAGCAGCTCAGCCCAGCGTATCACCTCCTCTGGAAACACCATATATTTT; cdr3_aa: CASSSAQRITSSGNTIYF
cdr3_length: 16; j_call: TRBJ2-5; v_call: TRBV2; clone_size: .; d_call: TRBD1; cdr3_nt: TGTGCCAGCAGTGGGGGACAGGGGGCTATAGGGGAGACCCAGTACTTC; cdr3_aa: CASSGGQGAIGETQYF
cdr3_length: 13; j_call: TRBJ1-5; v_call: TRBV15; clone_size: once; d_call: .; cdr3_nt: TGTGCCACCAGCAGAGACACTCATCAGCCCCAGCATTTT; cdr3_aa: CATSRDTHQPQHF
cdr3_length: 11; j_call: TRBJ2-7; v_call: TRBV30; clone_size: .; d_call: .; cdr3_nt: TGTGCCTGGAGCCGGGAGTACGAGCAGTACTTC; cdr3_aa: CAWSREYEQYF
cdr3_length: 15; j_call: TRBJ1-1; v_call: TRBV7-6; clone_size: .; d_call: TRBD1; cdr3_nt: TGTGCCAGCAGCTTATATCTGACAGGGGGCACTGAAGCTTTCTTT; cdr3_aa: CASSLYLTGGTEAFF
cdr3_length: 14; j_call: TRBJ2-7; v_call: TRBV6-5; clone_size: .; d_call: TRBD2; cdr3_nt: TGTGCCAGCAGTTACTATGCGGGAGACTACGAGCAGTACTTC; cdr3_aa: CASSYYAGDYEQYF
cdr3_length: 15; j_call: TRBJ2-7; v_call: TRBV7-6; clone_size: .; d_call: .; cdr3_nt: TGTGCCAGCAGCCTCGAGTTGGGGAGCTCCTACGAGCAGTACTTC; cdr3_aa: CASSLELGSSYEQYF
cdr3_length: 15; j_call: TRBJ1-4; v_call: TRBV7-9; clone_size: .; d_call: .; cdr3_nt: TGTGCCAGCAGCTTGCGGGGGGTTTCTAATGAAAAACTGTTTTTT; cdr3_aa: CASSLRGVSNEKLFF
cdr3_length: 13; j_call: TRBJ1-2; v_call: TRBV30; clone_size: .; d_call: TRBD1; cdr3_nt: TGTGCCTGGAGTGTCAGGACAGGGGTTGGCTACACCTTC; cdr3_aa: CAWSVRTGVGYTF
cdr3_length: 13; j_call: TRBJ1-2; v_call: TRBV30; clone_size: .; d_call: .; cdr3_nt: TGTGCCTGGAGTGAGACAGCCTACTATGGCTACACCTTC; cdr3_aa: CAWSETAYYGYTF
cdr3_length: 14; j_call: TRBJ2-7; v_call: TRBV9; clone_size: .; d_call: .; cdr3_nt: TGTGCCAGCAGCGTAGAACTAGATTCCTACGAGCAGTACTTC; cdr3_aa: CASSVELDSYEQYF
cdr3_length: 13; j_call: TRBJ2-7; v_call: TRBV7-2; clone_size: .; d_call: .; cdr3_nt: TGTGCCAGCAGCTTAGACACATCCTACGAGCAGTACTTC; cdr3_aa: CASSLDTSYEQYF
cdr3_length: 18; j_call: TRBJ2-3; v_call: TRBV5-1; clone_size: .; d_call: TRBD2; cdr3_nt: TGCGCCAGCAGCTTGGAGGGCGGGAGTGGATCTAGCACAGATACGCAGTATTTT; cdr3_aa: CASSLEGGSGSSTDTQYF
cdr3_length: 14; j_call: TRBJ2-1; v_call: TRBV5-6; clone_size: .; d_call: TRBD2; cdr3_nt: TGTGCCAGCAGCCGGACTAGCGGCTACAATGAGCAGTTCTTC; cdr3_aa: CASSRTSGYNEQFF
cdr3_length: 16; j_call: TRBJ2-2; v_call: TRBV7-6; clone_size: few; d_call: TRBD2; cdr3_nt: TGTGCCAGCGGAAGAGGGACTAGCGGGCCCACCGGGGAGCTGTTTTTT; cdr3_aa: CASGRGTSGPTGELFF
cdr3_length: 14; j_call: TRBJ2-1; v_call: TRBV11-2; clone_size: .; d_call: TRBD1; cdr3_nt: TGTGCCAGCAGCAGGGGACAGTCCTACAATGAGCAGTTCTTC; cdr3_aa: CASSRGQSYNEQFF
cdr3_length: 18; j_call: TRBJ1-4; v_call: TRBV19; clone_size: .; d_call: .; cdr3_nt: TGTGCCAGTAGTATTAGCGATGCGGGGTCTGTCTCGGGTGAAAAACTGTTTTTT; cdr3_aa: CASSISDAGSVSGEKLFF
cdr3_length: 19; j_call: TRBJ2-1; v_call: TRBV2; clone_size: few; d_call: TRBD2; cdr3_nt: TGTGCCAGCAGCGTAAGACCGGGACTAGCGGAGAGCTCCTACAATGAGCAGTTCTTC; cdr3_aa: CASSVRPGLAESSYNEQFF
cdr3_length: 14; j_call: TRBJ1-3; v_call: TRBV7-6; clone_size: once; d_call: .; cdr3_nt: TGTGCCAGCAGCATTCAGGGTTCTGGAAACACCATATATTTT; cdr3_aa: CASSIQGSGNTIYF
cdr3_length: 18; j_call: TRBJ2-7; v_call: TRBV11-2; clone_size: .; d_call: TRBD2; cdr3_nt: TGTGCCAGCAGCCCGAGACCTTATACCCGGGAGGCCTTCTACGAGCAGTACTTC; cdr3_aa: CASSPRPYTREAFYEQYF